The rows below give T cell receptor beta chains drawn from one sample of a study of blood T cell repertoires in COVID-19. Clones were read by immunoSEQ multiplex PCR, and TCRdb kept only the in-frame ones, dropping some. The repertoire holds some 150,000 clones, with 75% to 90% as singletons. The sequenced sample consisted of peripheral blood. Every receptor here comes from a woman between 40 and 55 years old with acute or convalescent COVID-19. The CDR3 runs from the conserved cysteine through the conserved F or W. Fields, in order: V gene, D gene, J gene, clone size, CDR3 DNA, CDR3 protein. D genes are given only for firm matches. Not every row has a clone size; where given, it reads once, few, many or a size class.

v_call: TRBV20-1
d_call: -
j_call: TRBJ1-1
clone_size: -
cdr3_nt: TGCAGTCAGGGCAGTGAAGCTTTCTTT
cdr3_aa: CSQGSEAFF

v_call: TRBV5-1
d_call: TRBD1
j_call: TRBJ2-1
clone_size: once
cdr3_nt: TGCGCCAGCAGTCCGGGACAGGGCCCATACAATGAGCAGTTCTTC
cdr3_aa: CASSPGQGPYNEQFF

v_call: TRBV11-1
d_call: TRBD1
j_call: TRBJ2-1
clone_size: -
cdr3_nt: TGTGCCAGCAGCCCACAGGGGTGGGTCTACAATGAGCAGTTCTTC
cdr3_aa: CASSPQGWVYNEQFF

v_call: TRBV7-8
d_call: TRBD1
j_call: TRBJ2-7
clone_size: once
cdr3_nt: TGTGCCAGCAGCCCGGTTGTCAGGGGGAAGCGGGAGCAGTACTTC
cdr3_aa: CASSPVVRGKREQYF

v_call: TRBV11-2
d_call: TRBD2
j_call: TRBJ2-1
clone_size: -
cdr3_nt: TGTGCCAGCAGCTTAGCTGCGGGGGCCTACAATGAGCAGTTCTTC
cdr3_aa: CASSLAAGAYNEQFF

v_call: TRBV30
d_call: -
j_call: TRBJ2-4
clone_size: few
cdr3_nt: TGTGCCTGGAGTGTACGTGGCGGCACAAACATTCAGTACTTC
cdr3_aa: CAWSVRGGTNIQYF

v_call: TRBV6-5
d_call: TRBD2
j_call: TRBJ2-1
clone_size: -
cdr3_nt: TGTGCCAGCAGTACTAGCGGGGGCCCCTACAATGAGCAGTTCTTC
cdr3_aa: CASSTSGGPYNEQFF

v_call: TRBV28
d_call: -
j_call: TRBJ2-7
clone_size: -
cdr3_nt: TGTGCCAGCAGTTCCCTCAGCTACGAGCAGTACTTC
cdr3_aa: CASSSLSYEQYF

v_call: TRBV10-2
d_call: -
j_call: TRBJ1-5
clone_size: -
cdr3_nt: TGCGCCAGCACAGAATATAGCAATCAGCCCCAGCATTTT
cdr3_aa: CASTEYSNQPQHF

v_call: TRBV30
d_call: -
j_call: TRBJ2-2
clone_size: -
cdr3_nt: TGTGCCTGGAGTGTCTACGGGTCCGGGGAGCTGTTTTTT
cdr3_aa: CAWSVYGSGELFF

v_call: TRBV9
d_call: -
j_call: TRBJ1-1
clone_size: -
cdr3_nt: TGTGCCAGCAGCGTCGAGGTGAACACTGAAGCTTTCTTT
cdr3_aa: CASSVEVNTEAFF

v_call: TRBV21-1
d_call: -
j_call: TRBJ2-3
clone_size: -
cdr3_nt: TGTGCCAGCAGCAAATTCAGCGTTAGCGGGAAAGGTAGAACGCAGTATTTT
cdr3_aa: CASSKFSVSGKGRTQYF

v_call: TRBV25-1
d_call: -
j_call: TRBJ1-1
clone_size: -
cdr3_nt: TGTGCCAGCAGTGTTGCAGGGGTGAACACTGAAGCTTTCTTT
cdr3_aa: CASSVAGVNTEAFF

v_call: TRBV30
d_call: TRBD1
j_call: TRBJ2-3
clone_size: -
cdr3_nt: TGTGCCTGGAGCATGGGACAGGGGAGAGATACGCAGTATTTT
cdr3_aa: CAWSMGQGRDTQYF

v_call: TRBV11-2
d_call: TRBD2
j_call: TRBJ2-3
clone_size: -
cdr3_nt: TGTGCCAGCAGCTTAGAGGCTAGCGGGAGGTTATTACCTAGCACAGATACGCAGTATTTT
cdr3_aa: CASSLEASGRLLPSTDTQYF

v_call: TRBV7-3
d_call: TRBD1
j_call: TRBJ1-2
clone_size: -
cdr3_nt: TGTGCCAGCAGATCCAAGGACAGGCTATATGGCTACACCTTC
cdr3_aa: CASRSKDRLYGYTF

v_call: TRBV3-1/TRBV3-2
d_call: -
j_call: TRBJ1-2
clone_size: -
cdr3_nt: TGTGCCAGCAGCCTTGTGGACAAATCCTATGGCTACACCTTC
cdr3_aa: CASSLVDKSYGYTF

v_call: TRBV6-5
d_call: TRBD1
j_call: TRBJ2-3
clone_size: -
cdr3_nt: TGTGCCAGCAGTTACGGTCAGGGGGGCACAGATACGCAGTATTTT
cdr3_aa: CASSYGQGGTDTQYF

v_call: TRBV19
d_call: -
j_call: TRBJ1-6
clone_size: -
cdr3_nt: TGTGCCAGTAGTATCTTAATGCTGAGATCCGATTCACCCCTCCACTTT
cdr3_aa: CASSILMLRSDSPLHF

v_call: TRBV10-3
d_call: TRBD1
j_call: TRBJ1-5
clone_size: -
cdr3_nt: TGTGCCGGGGGACAGGGTGGGGATCAGCCCCAGCATTTT
cdr3_aa: CAGGQGGDQPQHF

v_call: TRBV6-6
d_call: TRBD2
j_call: TRBJ2-1
clone_size: -
cdr3_nt: TGTGCCAGCAGTCGGACTAGCGGGAGTGGTTATGAGCAGTTCTTC
cdr3_aa: CASSRTSGSGYEQFF

v_call: TRBV6-5
d_call: -
j_call: TRBJ1-2
clone_size: -
cdr3_nt: TGTGCCAGCAGCCGGGCTGGACAGTCCAACTATGGCTACACCTTC
cdr3_aa: CASSRAGQSNYGYTF

v_call: TRBV5-1
d_call: TRBD1
j_call: TRBJ1-1
clone_size: -
cdr3_nt: TGCGCCAGCAGCTTCGGGACAGGGGGCCCGAACACTGAAGCTTTCTTT
cdr3_aa: CASSFGTGGPNTEAFF

v_call: TRBV5-6
d_call: -
j_call: TRBJ2-3
clone_size: -
cdr3_nt: TGTGCCAGCAGCTTAGGGGCGACAGCTAGCACAGATACGCAGTATTTT
cdr3_aa: CASSLGATASTDTQYF

v_call: TRBV6-5
d_call: TRBD1
j_call: TRBJ2-7
clone_size: -
cdr3_nt: TGTGCCAGCACTAACAGGGGCCTGGGTTACGAGCAGTACTTC
cdr3_aa: CASTNRGLGYEQYF

v_call: TRBV19
d_call: -
j_call: TRBJ2-3
clone_size: -
cdr3_nt: TGTGCCAGTAGTATTTCAGGGACGCAGTATTTT
cdr3_aa: CASSISGTQYF

v_call: TRBV7-6
d_call: TRBD2
j_call: TRBJ2-2
clone_size: -
cdr3_nt: TGTGCCAGCAGCTTAGGGGGACTAGCGGGTCCGAACACCGGGGAGCTGTTTTTT
cdr3_aa: CASSLGGLAGPNTGELFF

v_call: TRBV3-1/TRBV3-2
d_call: -
j_call: TRBJ2-5
clone_size: -
cdr3_nt: TGTGCCAGCAGCCGCGACTACACAGTGAGGGAAAGAGAGACCCAGTACTTC
cdr3_aa: CASSRDYTVRERETQYF

v_call: TRBV27
d_call: -
j_call: TRBJ2-7
clone_size: -
cdr3_nt: TGTGCCAGCAGTTTAACAGCTTTCGAATACGAGCAGTACTTC
cdr3_aa: CASSLTAFEYEQYF

v_call: TRBV13
d_call: -
j_call: TRBJ1-6
clone_size: -
cdr3_nt: TGTGCCAGCAGCCCCGGCGCGGCACCCCTCCACTTT
cdr3_aa: CASSPGAAPLHF

v_call: TRBV20-1
d_call: TRBD1
j_call: TRBJ2-7
clone_size: once
cdr3_nt: TGCAGTGCTAGTGGGGGACAGGGGGTTTACGAGCAGTACTTC
cdr3_aa: CSASGGQGVYEQYF

v_call: TRBV23-1
d_call: -
j_call: TRBJ1-6
clone_size: -
cdr3_nt: TGCGCCAGCAGTCCCGGCAATCCAGGGGCACCCCTCCACTTT
cdr3_aa: CASSPGNPGAPLHF

v_call: TRBV9
d_call: -
j_call: TRBJ2-2
clone_size: -
cdr3_nt: TGTGCCAGCAGAAAGGACACGAACACCGGGGAGCTGTTTTTT
cdr3_aa: CASRKDTNTGELFF

v_call: TRBV5-4
d_call: -
j_call: TRBJ1-2
clone_size: -
cdr3_nt: TGTGCCAGTGTGAAGAACACAGAATTAAACTATGGCTACACCTTC
cdr3_aa: CASVKNTELNYGYTF

v_call: TRBV7-3
d_call: TRBD2
j_call: TRBJ2-1
clone_size: -
cdr3_nt: TGTGCCAGCAGCGGGGCGGGACTAGGGTACAATGAGCAGTTCTTC
cdr3_aa: CASSGAGLGYNEQFF

v_call: TRBV29-1
d_call: TRBD2
j_call: TRBJ2-1
clone_size: -
cdr3_nt: TGCAGCGTTGAAACAGCGGGGGCCGACTTTTATAATTCCTACAATGAGCAGTTCTTC
cdr3_aa: CSVETAGADFYNSYNEQFF

v_call: TRBV19
d_call: TRBD1
j_call: TRBJ1-2
clone_size: -
cdr3_nt: TGTGCCAGTAGCATCGGGAGTGGTTCAGGGGGCGGCTACACCTTC
cdr3_aa: CASSIGSGSGGGYTF

v_call: TRBV18
d_call: -
j_call: TRBJ1-1
clone_size: once
cdr3_nt: TGTGCCAGCTCACCAACACCCCAGGTCCTGAACACTGAAGCTTTCTTT
cdr3_aa: CASSPTPQVLNTEAFF

v_call: TRBV18
d_call: -
j_call: TRBJ1-4
clone_size: -
cdr3_nt: TGTGCCAGCTCACGACCCGGGAGGGGGAATGAAAAACTGTTTTTT
cdr3_aa: CASSRPGRGNEKLFF

v_call: TRBV15
d_call: -
j_call: TRBJ1-2
clone_size: -
cdr3_nt: TGTGCCACCAGCTCCCAGGTGACAGCTAACTATGGCTACACCTTC
cdr3_aa: CATSSQVTANYGYTF

v_call: TRBV30
d_call: -
j_call: TRBJ1-1
clone_size: -
cdr3_nt: TGTGCCTGGAGTGGATTGGGGGGAACTGAAGCTTTCTTT
cdr3_aa: CAWSGLGGTEAFF

v_call: TRBV30
d_call: -
j_call: TRBJ1-3
clone_size: -
cdr3_nt: TGTGCCTGGACGGTCTCTGGAAACACCATATATTTT
cdr3_aa: CAWTVSGNTIYF

v_call: TRBV6-1
d_call: -
j_call: TRBJ2-2
clone_size: -
cdr3_nt: TGTGCCAGCAGTGAACGCGGGAACGGGGAGCTGTTTTTT
cdr3_aa: CASSERGNGELFF

v_call: TRBV5-1
d_call: TRBD1
j_call: TRBJ2-6
clone_size: -
cdr3_nt: TGCGCCAGCAGCTTACAGGGACAGCGTACTGGGGCCAACGTCCTGACTTTC
cdr3_aa: CASSLQGQRTGANVLTF

v_call: TRBV29-1
d_call: TRBD1
j_call: TRBJ2-1
clone_size: -
cdr3_nt: TGCAGCGACGAAAGGACAGGTCGGAGCTCCTACAATGAGCAGTTCTTC
cdr3_aa: CSDERTGRSSYNEQFF

v_call: TRBV27
d_call: TRBD1
j_call: TRBJ1-1
clone_size: -
cdr3_nt: TGTGCCAGCAGCGACAGGGGGGTTACTGAAGCTTTCTTT
cdr3_aa: CASSDRGVTEAFF

v_call: TRBV5-1
d_call: -
j_call: TRBJ2-7
clone_size: -
cdr3_nt: TGCGCCAGCAGCGCATACACCGGGACACCTTACGAGCAGTACTTC
cdr3_aa: CASSAYTGTPYEQYF

v_call: TRBV7-7
d_call: TRBD1
j_call: TRBJ2-3
clone_size: -
cdr3_nt: TGTGCCAGCAGCCCCGGGACAGGGTGGGCAGATACGCAGTATTTT
cdr3_aa: CASSPGTGWADTQYF

v_call: TRBV2
d_call: -
j_call: TRBJ1-4
clone_size: -
cdr3_nt: TGTGCCAGCAGTAGGGAGACAGCGGGAAATGAAAAACTGTTTTTT
cdr3_aa: CASSRETAGNEKLFF

v_call: TRBV6-5
d_call: -
j_call: TRBJ1-5
clone_size: -
cdr3_nt: TGTGCCAGTTTACAGGGATGGCAGCCCCAGCATTTT
cdr3_aa: CASLQGWQPQHF

v_call: TRBV5-6
d_call: -
j_call: TRBJ1-2
clone_size: once
cdr3_nt: TGTGCCAGCAGCTTATCCCCCCGGGGGGTGAACTATGGCTACACCTTC
cdr3_aa: CASSLSPRGVNYGYTF